The rows below give T cell receptor beta chains drawn from one sample of a study of OX40 agonist ivuxolimab in advanced cancers. The repertoire was sequenced with immunoSEQ multiplex PCR; TCRdb's copy has only in-frame clones and lacks some. Among about 18,000 clones listed, approximately 83% were seen once. This specimen consisted of CD4+ or CD8+ T cells sorted from blood, obtained in a trial of the OX40 agonist ivuxolimab. These receptors were obtained from an adult with an advanced solid tumor such as melanoma, head and neck, liver or kidney cancer. Each CDR3 is given with its conserved first and last residue. D genes are given only for firm matches. Clone size is stated in some rows and not others, as once, few, many or a class when expanded.

TRBV11-2,.,.,TRBJ1-2,TGTGCCAGCAGCTTGAACACAGTTTTCAGTGACTATGGCTACACCTTC,CASSLNTVFSDYGYTF
TRBV5-1,.,.,TRBJ1-1,TGCGCCAGCAGCTTGGGTGGGAACACTGAAGCTTTCTTT,CASSLGGNTEAFF
TRBV28,TRBD1,.,TRBJ2-7,TGTGCCAGCAGTCCAGGGGGAAACTACGAGCAGTACTTC,CASSPGGNYEQYF
TRBV19,.,.,TRBJ1-5,TGTGCCAGTAGTATAGTTGGGACAAATCAGCCCCAGCATTTT,CASSIVGTNQPQHF
TRBV27,.,.,TRBJ1-2,TGTGCCAGCAGTTTAAAGGTGGGGGGACCCTATGGCTACACCTTC,CASSLKVGGPYGYTF
TRBV7-9,.,.,TRBJ2-5,TGTGCCAGCAGCCCTCTGGGAAATGAAGAGACCCAGTACTTC,CASSPLGNEETQYF
TRBV27,.,.,TRBJ2-7,TGTGCCAGCAGCTACAGGGACTCCTACGAGCAGTACTTC,CASSYRDSYEQYF
TRBV29-1,.,.,TRBJ1-1,TGCAGCGTCGGGACGGTCGGAGCTTTCTTT,CSVGTVGAFF
TRBV5-1,.,.,TRBJ2-1,TGCGCCAGCAGCTTGGAGGGCGGCGACAATGAGCAGTTCTTC,CASSLEGGDNEQFF
TRBV7-2,.,.,TRBJ1-2,TGTGCCAGCAGCTTCGGGACCTCCTATGGCTACACCTTC,CASSFGTSYGYTF
TRBV19,.,once,TRBJ1-1,TGTGCCAGTAGTATTGGGGTTGGGGGCACTGAAGCTTTCTTT,CASSIGVGGTEAFF
TRBV7-2,.,.,TRBJ2-7,TGTGCCAGCAGCCCAGGGGGGGCAGACCTTAGCTCCTACGAGCAGTACTTC,CASSPGGADLSSYEQYF
TRBV6-5,.,.,TRBJ2-3,TGTGCCAGCAGTTACTCTGGCCACACAGATACGCAGTATTTT,CASSYSGHTDTQYF
TRBV5-4,.,.,TRBJ1-2,TGTGCCAGCAGCAGCCTCATGGGGGGCTACACCTTC,CASSSLMGGYTF
TRBV6-5,.,.,TRBJ1-2,TGTGCCAGCAGAATGAGGGGTCTTGACCTCTATGGCTACACCTTC,CASRMRGLDLYGYTF
TRBV27,.,.,TRBJ2-3,TGTGCCAGCAGTCCACGACAGCACACAGATACGCAGTATTTT,CASSPRQHTDTQYF
TRBV27,.,few,TRBJ2-1,TGTGCCAGCAGTTTACTACAGCTCTCCTACAATGAGCAGTTCTTC,CASSLLQLSYNEQFF
TRBV7-9,.,few,TRBJ2-7,TGTGCCAGCAGCTTATGGCAGTACGAGCAGTACTTC,CASSLWQYEQYF